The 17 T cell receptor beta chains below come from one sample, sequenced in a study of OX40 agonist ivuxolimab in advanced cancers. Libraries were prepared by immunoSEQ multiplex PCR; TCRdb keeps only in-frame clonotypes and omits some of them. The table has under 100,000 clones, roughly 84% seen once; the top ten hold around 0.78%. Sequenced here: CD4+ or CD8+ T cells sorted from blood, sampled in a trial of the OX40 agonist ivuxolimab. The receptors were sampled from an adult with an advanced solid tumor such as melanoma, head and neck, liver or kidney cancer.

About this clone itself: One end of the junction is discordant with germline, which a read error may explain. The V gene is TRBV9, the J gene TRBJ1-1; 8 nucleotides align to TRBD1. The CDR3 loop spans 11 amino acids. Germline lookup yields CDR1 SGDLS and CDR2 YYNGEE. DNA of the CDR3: TGTGCCAGCAGCGTAGAAGGACAGGGTGGCTTT. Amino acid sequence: CASSVEGQGGF.

The CDR3 here is CASSNLGDTGELFF. The CDR3 DNA reads TGTGCCAGCAGTAACCTGGGGGACACCGGGGAGCTGTTTTTT. The J gene is TRBJ2-2, the V gene TRBV6-6, with D possibly being TRBD1 or TRBD2 (5 bases each). V gave up 5 bases and J gave up 3 bases, with 10 bases separating them. Germline-derived CDR1 and CDR2 are MNHNY and SVGAGI (reference sequence). The CDR3 runs 14 residues.

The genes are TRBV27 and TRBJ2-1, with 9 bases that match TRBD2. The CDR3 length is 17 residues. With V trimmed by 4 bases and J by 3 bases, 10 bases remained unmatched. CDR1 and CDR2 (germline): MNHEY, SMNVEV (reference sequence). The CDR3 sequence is CASSSSLAGANYNEQFF. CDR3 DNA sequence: TGTGCCAGCAGTTCCTCGTTAGCGGGGGCAAACTACAATGAGCAGTTCTTC.

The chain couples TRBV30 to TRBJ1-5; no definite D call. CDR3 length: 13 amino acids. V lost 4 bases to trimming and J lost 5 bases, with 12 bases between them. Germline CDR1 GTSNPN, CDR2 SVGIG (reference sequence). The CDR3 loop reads CAWTRGRDQPQHF. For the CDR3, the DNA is TGTGCCTGGACCCGGGGAAGAGATCAGCCCCAGCATTTT. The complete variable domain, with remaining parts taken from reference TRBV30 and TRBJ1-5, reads SQTIHQWPATLVQPVGSPLSLECTVEGTSNPNLYWYRQAAGRGLQLLFYSVGIGQISSEVPQNLSASRPQDRQFILSSKKLLLSDSGFYLCAWTRGRDQPQHFGDGTRLSIL.

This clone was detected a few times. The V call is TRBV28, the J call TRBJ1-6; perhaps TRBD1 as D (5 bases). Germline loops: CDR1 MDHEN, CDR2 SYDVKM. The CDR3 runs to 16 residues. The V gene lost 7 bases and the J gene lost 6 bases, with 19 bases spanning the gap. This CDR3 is CASTTNTGAANSPLHF. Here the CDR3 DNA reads TGTGCCAGCACCACCAACACTGGGGCTGCTAATTCACCCCTCCACTTT.

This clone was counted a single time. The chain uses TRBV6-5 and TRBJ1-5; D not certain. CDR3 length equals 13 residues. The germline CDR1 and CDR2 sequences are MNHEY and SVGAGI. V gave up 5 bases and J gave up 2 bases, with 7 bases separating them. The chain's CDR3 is CASSGSGNQPQHF. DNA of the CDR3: TGTGCCAGCAGTGGGTCTGGCAATCAGCCCCAGCATTTT.

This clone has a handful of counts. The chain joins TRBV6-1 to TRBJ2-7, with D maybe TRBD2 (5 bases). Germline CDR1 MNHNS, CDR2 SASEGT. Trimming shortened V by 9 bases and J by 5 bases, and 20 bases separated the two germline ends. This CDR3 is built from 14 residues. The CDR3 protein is CASKLDHGRDEQYF. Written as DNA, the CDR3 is TGTGCCAGTAAACTAGACCACGGAAGAGACGAGCAGTACTTC.

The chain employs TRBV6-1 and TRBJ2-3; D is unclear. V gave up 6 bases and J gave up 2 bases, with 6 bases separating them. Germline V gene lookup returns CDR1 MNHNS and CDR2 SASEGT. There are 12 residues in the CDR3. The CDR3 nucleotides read TGTGCCAGCAGAAGCGTCACAGATACGCAGTATTTT. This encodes CASRSVTDTQYF.

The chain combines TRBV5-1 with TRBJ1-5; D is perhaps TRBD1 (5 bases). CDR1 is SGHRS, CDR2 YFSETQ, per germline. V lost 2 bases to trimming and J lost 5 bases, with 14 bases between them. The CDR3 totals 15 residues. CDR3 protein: CASSFQPGSDQPQHF. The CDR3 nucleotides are TGCGCCAGCAGCTTCCAACCAGGGAGCGATCAGCCCCAGCATTTT.

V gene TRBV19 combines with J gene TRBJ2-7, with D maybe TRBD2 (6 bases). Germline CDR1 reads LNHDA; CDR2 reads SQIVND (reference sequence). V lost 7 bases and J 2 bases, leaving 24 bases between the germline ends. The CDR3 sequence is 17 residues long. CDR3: CASTSTHSVAATYEQYF. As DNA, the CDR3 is TGTGCCAGTACCTCAACACACTCGGTAGCGGCTACCTACGAGCAGTACTTC.

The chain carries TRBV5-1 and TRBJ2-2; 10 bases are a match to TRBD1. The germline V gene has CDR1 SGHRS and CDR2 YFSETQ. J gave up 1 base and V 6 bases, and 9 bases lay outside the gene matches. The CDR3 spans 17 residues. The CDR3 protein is CASTGTGAIKNTGELFF. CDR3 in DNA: TGCGCCAGCACTGGGACAGGGGCGATCAAGAACACCGGGGAGCTGTTTTTT.

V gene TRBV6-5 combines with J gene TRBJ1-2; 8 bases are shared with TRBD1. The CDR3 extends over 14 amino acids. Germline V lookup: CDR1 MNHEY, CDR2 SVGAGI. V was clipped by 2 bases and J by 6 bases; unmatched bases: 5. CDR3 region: CASSYTRTGHGYTF. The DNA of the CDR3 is TGTGCCAGCAGTTACACCAGGACAGGGCATGGCTACACCTTC.

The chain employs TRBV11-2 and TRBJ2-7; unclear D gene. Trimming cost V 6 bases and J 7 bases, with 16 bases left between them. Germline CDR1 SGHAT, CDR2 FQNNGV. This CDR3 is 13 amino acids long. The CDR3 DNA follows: TGTGCCAGCAGTTCTACCGCGGCTAGGGAGCAGTACTTC. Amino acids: CASSSTAAREQYF.

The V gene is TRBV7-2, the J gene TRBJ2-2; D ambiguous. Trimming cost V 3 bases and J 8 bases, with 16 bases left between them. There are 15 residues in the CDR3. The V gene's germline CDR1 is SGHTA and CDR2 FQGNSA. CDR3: CASSFMSSSGGELFF. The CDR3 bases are TGTGCCAGCAGCTTTATGAGCTCCTCCGGTGGGGAGCTGTTTTTT.

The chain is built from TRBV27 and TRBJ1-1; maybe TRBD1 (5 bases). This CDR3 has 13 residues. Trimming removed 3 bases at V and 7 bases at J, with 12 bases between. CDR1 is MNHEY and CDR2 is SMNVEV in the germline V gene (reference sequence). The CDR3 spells CASSLQGGYEAFF. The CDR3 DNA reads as TGTGCCAGCAGTTTGCAGGGTGGGTATGAAGCTTTCTTT.

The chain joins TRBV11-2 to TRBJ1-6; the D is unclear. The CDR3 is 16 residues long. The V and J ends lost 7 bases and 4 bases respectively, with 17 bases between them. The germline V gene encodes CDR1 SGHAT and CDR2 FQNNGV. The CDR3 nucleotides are TGTGCCAGCACCACCATGGCCCTAGGGTATAATTCACCCCTCCACTTT. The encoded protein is CASTTMALGYNSPLHF.

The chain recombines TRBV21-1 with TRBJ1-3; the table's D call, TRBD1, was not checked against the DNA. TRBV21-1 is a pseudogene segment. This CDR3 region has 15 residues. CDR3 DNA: TGTGCCAGCAGTTGGACAGTAATCTCTGGAAACACCATATATTTT. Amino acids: CASSWTVISGNTIYF.